This TCR beta chain came from a study of regulatory T cells in long-lasting Graves disease. Study details: Duration of antithyroid drug therapy among newly diagnosed Graves' patients was under 3 months.

CDR3 length equals 14 residues. V dropped 7 bases and J dropped 6 bases, with 19 bases sitting between them. CDR1 SQVTM and CDR2 ANQGSEA come from the germline V gene. Time point noted: newly diagnosed GD, antithyroid drugs for less than 3 months. RNA isolated from PBMCs was used to make the TCR library. Patients hailed from an endocrinology department in Xi'an, China. This clonotype was counted at least ten times. The antigen is not known. Whole-study results and caveats: Among samples with persistent disease, TRBV28, TRBJ1-2 and TRBJ2-5 were favored. Persistent Graves' patients showed a TCR diversity that was lower than that of newly diagnosed ones.

The TCR beta library used iRepertoire HTBI primers with Arm-PCR amplification of CDR3. TCRdb processed the multiplex PCR reads anew with MiXCR; each CDR3 protein has one entry. The sample has some 320,000 distinct CDR3 sequences; about 20% are singletons. This sequence joins TRBV29-1 and TRBJ2-1; weak D call: TRBD2 (5 bases). The TCR was taken from a female donor with Graves disease. The specimen was peripheral blood mononuclear cells (PBMCs), collected at new diagnosis, from a patient treated with antithyroid drugs. In DNA form, the CDR3 reads TGCAGCGCCCCGGGATGGAGGACTCCCAATGAGCAGTTCTTC. It specifies CSAPGWRTPNEQFF.